The clone carrying this TCR beta chain was counted many times. Its antigen is not known. V lost 4 bases to trimming and J lost 5 bases, with 14 bases between them. CDR1 and CDR2 (germline): DFQATT, SNEGSKA (reference sequence). This CDR3 comprises 13 residues. The data are from a study of CD8 T cells in ankylosing spondylitis. Quantitative molecular-barcoded 5'-RACE generated the TCR beta libraries. TCRdb reanalysed the 5' RACE reads using MiXCR and keeps one entry per CDR3 protein. The table lists 250,000 to 350,000 distinct CDR3 sequences, over 15% of them singletons, with less than 9% in the top ten. Study-level points and caveats: CD8+ disease-linked clones were present at relatively low frequencies in blood. Some of these motif variants have turned up before, in reports on reactive arthritis synovial fluid and blood. Characteristic, it appeared, of ankylosing spondylitis blood was a TCR beta motif of eight or nine highly homologous variants.

The sequence was obtained from a male donor with ankylosing spondylitis or in good health (not recorded which). The sample taken for sequencing was blood, either unsorted or a sorted T cell fraction (not recorded which). The chain couples TRBV20-1 to TRBJ1-1, with D tentatively TRBD1 (5 bases). CDR3 residues: CSAIGTGLTEAFF. CDR3 in DNA: TGCAGTGCTATCGGTACGGGGCTGACTGAAGCTTTCTTT.